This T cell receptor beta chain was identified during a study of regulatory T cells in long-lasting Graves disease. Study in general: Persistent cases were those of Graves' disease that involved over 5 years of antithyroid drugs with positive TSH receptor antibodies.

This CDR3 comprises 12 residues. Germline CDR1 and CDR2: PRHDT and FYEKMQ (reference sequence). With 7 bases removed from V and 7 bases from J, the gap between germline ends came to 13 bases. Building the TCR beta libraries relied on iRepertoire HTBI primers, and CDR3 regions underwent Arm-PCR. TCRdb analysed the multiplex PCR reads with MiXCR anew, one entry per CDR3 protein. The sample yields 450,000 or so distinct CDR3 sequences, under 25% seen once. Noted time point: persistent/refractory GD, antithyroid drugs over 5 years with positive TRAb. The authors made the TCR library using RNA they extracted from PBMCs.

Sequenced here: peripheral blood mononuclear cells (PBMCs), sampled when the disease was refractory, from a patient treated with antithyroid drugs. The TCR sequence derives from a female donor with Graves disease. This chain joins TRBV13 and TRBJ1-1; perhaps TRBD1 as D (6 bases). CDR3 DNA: TGTGCCAGCACCCCGCTGACAGGTGAAGCTTTCTTT. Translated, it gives CASTPLTGEAFF.